Listed below are T cell receptor beta chains from one sample, sequenced in a study of Graves' ophthalmopathy and Graves' hyperthyroidism. Via MiXCR, TCRdb re-called the multiplex PCR reads, giving one row per CDR3 protein. The sample records 900,000 to 1,200,000 distinct CDR3 sequences, roughly two fifths being singletons. Sequencing was done on a sample of peripheral blood or thyroid tissue (not recorded which). All receptors derive from an adult man with Graves' hyperthyroidism. CDR3s include the opening cysteine and the closing phenylalanine or tryptophan. D genes are given only for firm matches. Clone size is given for some rows only: seen once, a few or many times, or a class if the clone is expanded.

v_call,j_call,d_call,clone_size,cdr3_aa,cdr3_nt
TRBV7-2,TRBJ2-7,-,many,CASRNPGQFYEQYF,TGTGCCAGCAGAAACCCAGGACAGTTCTACGAGCAGTACTTC
TRBV10-3,TRBJ2-7,-,-,CAAQAGSSYEQYF,TGTGCCGCGCAGGCCGGGAGCTCCTACGAGCAGTACTTC
TRBV7-8,TRBJ1-6,-,few,CASSLGTRSYNSPLHF,TGTGCCAGCAGCTTAGGGACACGCTCCTATAATTCACCCCTCCACTTT
TRBV2,TRBJ1-3,-,-,CATRGRSGNTIYF,TGTGCCACCCGAGGGAGGTCAGGAAACACCATATATTTT
TRBV7-6,TRBJ2-2,TRBD1,many,CASGGQSDTGELFF,TGTGCCAGCGGGGGACAGTCGGACACCGGGGAGCTGTTTTTT
TRBV20-1,TRBJ2-7,-,many,CSARDRGAWAYEQYF,TGCAGTGCTAGAGATAGGGGGGCTTGGGCCTACGAGCAGTACTTC
TRBV9,TRBJ2-7,-,-,CASSVGRGHNYEQYF,TGTGCCAGCAGCGTAGGAAGGGGACATAACTACGAGCAGTACTTC
TRBV12-3/TRBV12-4,TRBJ1-6,-,many,CASKAGFGSPLHF,TGTGCCAGCAAAGCAGGTTTTGGTTCACCCCTCCACTTT
TRBV4-3,TRBJ2-2,-,-,CASSPRREGGTGELFF,TGCGCCAGCAGCCCGAGGAGGGAGGGGGGCACCGGGGAGCTGTTTTTT
TRBV7-9,TRBJ2-7,-,few,CASSLVRDTSYEQYF,TGTGCCAGCAGCTTAGTCCGGGACACAAGCTACGAGCAGTACTTC
TRBV14,TRBJ1-1,-,-,CASSQDAVWYTEAFF,TGTGCCAGCAGCCAAGACGCGGTGTGGTACACTGAAGCTTTCTTT
TRBV25-1,TRBJ1-4,-,-,CDQTRGSEKLFF,TGTGACCAGACAAGGGGATCCGAAAAACTGTTTTTT
TRBV10-3,TRBJ1-2,TRBD1,-,CAISLYRDRASNYGYTF,TGTGCCATCAGTTTGTACCGGGACAGGGCTTCTAACTATGGCTACACCTTC
TRBV7-9,TRBJ1-6,TRBD1,many,CASSKTGGNSPLHF,TGTGCCAGCAGCAAAACAGGGGGCAATTCACCCCTCCACTTT
TRBV10-1,TRBJ2-7,-,-,CASSYLSDHYYEQYF,TGTGCCAGCAGTTACTTATCGGACCACTACTACGAGCAGTACTTC
TRBV20-1,TRBJ2-2,TRBD2,many,CSARGSGATGELFF,TGCAGTGCTAGGGGGAGCGGGGCCACCGGGGAGCTGTTTTTT
TRBV30,TRBJ1-2,-,few,CACNNNYGYTF,TGTGCCTGCAATAATAACTATGGCTACACCTTC
TRBV11-2,TRBJ2-2,-,-,CASSYPGSLSTGELFF,TGTGCCAGCAGCTATCCAGGGAGTCTAAGCACCGGGGAGCTGTTTTTT
TRBV7-9,TRBJ2-7,-,-,CASSLAGRCEQYF,TGTGCCAGCAGCTTAGCGGGGCGATGTGAGCAGTACTTC
TRBV12-3/TRBV12-4,TRBJ1-4,-,many,CASSGPGPHLGKLFF,TGTGCCAGCAGTGGACCGGGCCCCCATCTAGGAAAACTGTTTTTT
TRBV5-8,TRBJ1-6,-,many,CASSFGHWQENSPLHF,TGTGCCAGCAGCTTCGGGCATTGGCAGGAGAATTCACCCCTCCACTTT
TRBV28,TRBJ2-7,-,-,CASSRQTLSSYEQYF,TGTGCCAGCAGCCGACAGACCCTGAGCTCCTACGAGCAGTACTTC
TRBV14,TRBJ2-5,-,many,CASSQVGARETQYF,TGTGCCAGCAGCCAAGTTGGGGCCCGGGAGACCCAGTACTTC
TRBV25-1,TRBJ2-1,-,many,CASSVHRVMGEQFF,TGTGCCAGCAGTGTACACAGGGTAATGGGTGAGCAGTTCTTC
TRBV5-8,TRBJ1-1,-,-,CASSLQGLGGTEAFF,TGTGCCAGCAGCTTGCAGGGGCTCGGGGGCACTGAAGCTTTCTTT
TRBV29-1,TRBJ2-2,-,-,CSVVLGTGELFF,TGCAGCGTTGTTCTGGGAACCGGGGAGCTGTTTTTT
TRBV7-3,TRBJ1-4,-,-,CASSLKGALGPLLEKLFF,TGTGCCAGCAGCTTAAAAGGGGCCTTGGGACCCCTTTTAGAAAAACTGTTTTTT
TRBV5-1,TRBJ1-1,-,many,CASSPNTANTEAFF,TGCGCCAGCAGCCCAAATACAGCTAACACTGAAGCTTTCTTT
TRBV7-7,TRBJ1-6,TRBD1,-,CASSSTAGTGNSPLHF,TGTGCCAGCAGCTCAACAGCCGGGACAGGGAATTCACCCCTCCACTTT
TRBV15,TRBJ1-6,TRBD1,-,CATSRDRGGSPLHF,TGTGCCACCAGCAGGGACAGGGGTGGTTCACCCCTCCACTTT
TRBV25-1,TRBJ1-6,-,-,CASSAGPTSPLHF,TGTGCCAGCAGTGCAGGGCCGACTTCACCCCTCCACTTT
TRBV10-3,TRBJ2-3,-,-,CAISLQSSTDTQYF,TGTGCCATCAGTTTGCAGTCTAGCACAGATACGCAGTATTTT
TRBV5-1,TRBJ1-1,-,-,CASSSSPRVLAEAFF,TGCGCCAGCAGCTCGTCCCCCAGGGTGCTGGCTGAAGCTTTCTTT
TRBV10-3,TRBJ1-2,-,-,CAISSSGSRENGYTF,TGTGCCATCTCGTCGAGCGGGAGCAGGGAGAATGGCTACACCTTC
TRBV11-2,TRBJ2-5,-,many,CASSLDPRETQYF,TGTGCCAGCAGCTTAGACCCCCGCGAGACCCAGTACTTC
TRBV5-1,TRBJ1-2,TRBD1,once,CASSLAGQGGYGYTF,TGCGCCAGCAGCTTGGCGGGACAGGGTGGCTATGGCTACACCTTC
TRBV10-3,TRBJ1-5,-,many,CAISDPGPSGNQPQHF,TGTGCCATCAGTGACCCTGGTCCCTCGGGCAATCAGCCCCAGCATTTT
TRBV7-2,TRBJ1-2,-,once,CASSLARVRGYTF,TGTGCCAGCAGCTTAGCGCGGGTACGAGGCTACACCTTC
TRBV19,TRBJ1-2,TRBD1,few,CASSITGTGVYGYTF,TGTGCCAGTAGTATTACCGGGACAGGGGTCTATGGCTACACCTTC
TRBV7-2,TRBJ1-1,TRBD1,-,CASSYWTGTAPVEVFF,TGTGCCAGCAGCTACTGGACCGGGACAGCCCCCGTCGAGGTTTTCTTT
TRBV2,TRBJ2-5,TRBD2,many,CASSEAVAGIGETQYF,TGTGCCAGCAGTGAAGCGGTAGCGGGAATTGGGGAGACCCAGTACTTC
TRBV20-1,TRBJ2-5,TRBD2,-,CSARGSGGGFKTQYF,TGCAGTGCTAGAGGCAGCGGGGGGGGTTTTAAGACCCAGTACTTC
TRBV7-9,TRBJ1-3,-,-,CASSVPGLGNTIYF,TGTGCCAGCAGCGTCCCGGGACTTGGAAACACCATATATTTT
TRBV30,TRBJ1-2,-,few,CAWQGPGGYTF,TGTGCCTGGCAGGGGCCGGGGGGCTACACCTTC